The 24 T cell receptor beta chains in this list originate from one sample, sequenced in a study of tissue T cells after allogeneic stem cell transplantation. Generated by immunoSEQ multiplex PCR, the TCRdb table keeps only in-frame clones and is missing some. The sample yields roughly 2,300 clones, less than 70% seen once. The time point denotes: mouse harvest day 7 after allogeneic transplant. Tail vein injection delivered 10^7 T-cell-depleted bone marrow cells and 10^6 splenic CD5+ T cells. Sequencing was carried out using spleen. The receptors shown here come from a female BALB/c mouse given C57BL/6 T cells with graft-versus-host disease after an allogeneic hematopoietic cell transplant.

In its sample, this clone was seen a few times. Germline and genes: mouse. The CDR3 is cut off 1 residue early in the read; its end comes from the germline J gene. V and J are TRBV20 and TRBJ2-5, with a tentative D call TRBD1 (5 bases). Per germline, CDR1 GFQATS and CDR2 STVNSAI. The CDR3 has 12 amino acids. The ends were cut back, 7 bases at V and 5 bases at J, with 13 bases in the middle. The covered CDR3 bases are TGTGGTGTGTCAGGGTCGGGAGACACCCAGTAC. Translated: CGVSGSGDTQY. The complete CDR3 sequence is CGVSGSGDTQYF.

Notes on this clone: Mouse gene names and germline throughout. The read comes to an end 1 residue before the CDR3 does, leaving the germline J gene to fill in the end. The chain employs TRBV13-2 and TRBJ2-1, with a possible D match to TRBD1 (5 bases). Germline V gene data show CDR1 as NNHNN and CDR2 as SYGAGS (reference sequence). This CDR3 is built from 13 residues. The V and J ends lost 4 bases and 5 bases respectively, with 10 bases between them. CDR3 amino acids: CASGPQGDAEQFF. CDR3 DNA (partial): TGTGCCAGCGGTCCCCAGGGAGATGCTGAGCAGTTC.

This clone was observed a few times. These gene names are mouse names. The read falls 1 residue short of the CDR3 end, and the missing part is taken from the germline J gene. The genes are TRBV3 and TRBJ1-3; TRBD1 might be the D (6 bases). The CDR3 spans 15 residues. Per the germline V gene, CDR1 is SNHLY and CDR2 is FYNGKV (reference sequence). V was trimmed by 1 base and J by 0 bases, leaving 7 bases between them. CDR3 DNA (partial): TGTGCCAGCAGCTTAGGGACAGTTTCTGGAAATACGCTCTAT. This encodes CASSLGTVSGNTLY. The full-length CDR3 reads as CASSLGTVSGNTLYF.

On this clone itself: Gene names and germline match the mouse. The read halts 1 residue ahead of the CDR3 end, with the missing end drawn from the germline J gene. The chain employs TRBV26 and TRBJ2-5; 9 nucleotides match TRBD1. The CDR3 spans 14 residues. From germline, CDR1 is KGHPV and CDR2 FQNQEV (reference sequence). Unmatched junction bases numbered 7, after V lost 6 bases and J lost 6 bases. CDR3 amino acids: CASRGTGKGDTQYF. Partial CDR3 DNA: TGTGCCAGCAGAGGGACAGGGAAGGGGGACACCCAGTAC.

This clone was observed a handful of times. Genes and germline are mouse. CDR3 sequence: CASSHRDRPNERLFF. The sequenced part of the CDR3 DNA is TGTGCCAGCAGTCACCGGGACAGGCCCAACGAAAGATTATTT. The genes are TRBV13-3 and TRBJ1-4, with 8 positions matching TRBD1. The read is 1 residue too short to cover the CDR3 end, so that end is filled in from the germline J gene. Losses at the gene ends were 4 bases for V and 3 bases for J; bases not matched to a gene: 5. The V gene's germline CDR1 is NNHDY and CDR2 SYVADS. This CDR3 is built from 15 residues.

In the case of this clone: Mouse names are used for the genes. The read finishes 1 residue shy of the CDR3 end, and the germline J gene is used to complete it. The chain has TRBV13-3 and TRBJ2-7; 8 bases line up with TRBD2. CDR1 and CDR2 from the germline V gene are NNHDY and SYVADS. Trimming removed 4 bases from V and 4 bases from J; junction bases left unmatched: 4. CDR3 length: 13 amino acids. The CDR3 bases that were read are TGTGCCAGCAGTTGGGACTGGCCTTATGAACAGTAC. Protein sequence: CASSWDWPYEQY. The CDR3, in full, reads CASSWDWPYEQYF.

A remark on this clone: Genes and germline come from the mouse. The read terminates 1 residue ahead of where the CDR3 ends, so the germline J gene completes it. The chain recombines TRBV4 with TRBJ2-4; 12 bases fit TRBD2. The germline CDR1 and CDR2 sequences are LGHDT and YNNKQL (reference sequence). V lost 5 bases and J lost 3; bases outside the gene matches: 9. This CDR3 comprises 17 residues. The DNA read from the CDR3 is TGTGCCAGCAGCCTTCGACTGGGGGGGCGCGGGCAAAACACCTTGTAC. Its translation: CASSLRLGGRGQNTLY. The CDR3, in full, reads CASSLRLGGRGQNTLYF. Based on the CDR3 plus reference TRBV4 and TRBJ2-4, the full variable domain is ETAVFQTPNYHVTQVGNEVSFNCKQTLGHDTMYWYKQDSKKLLKIMFSYNNKQLIVNETVPRRFSPQSSDKAHLNLRIKSVEPEDSAVYLCASSLRLGGRGQNTLYFGAGTRLSVL.

About this clone itself: Genes here carry mouse names. The read finishes 1 residue shy of the CDR3 end, and the germline J gene is used to complete it. V and J are TRBV15 and TRBJ2-1; TRBD1 might be the D (6 bases). Germline V gene sequence: CDR1 SGHND, CDR2 FRSKSL. The CDR3 has 15 amino acids. V was shortened by 3 bases and J by 0 bases, with 9 bases between the two germline ends. CDR3 protein: CASSFPDSNYAEQFF. The sequenced CDR3 bases are TGTGCCAGCAGTTTCCCGGACAGTAACTATGCTGAGCAGTTC.

Notes on this clone: Gene names are the mouse ones. The read ends 1 residue early relative to the CDR3; the germline J gene fills the gap. The chain joins TRBV31 to TRBJ2-5; D unresolved. The germline CDR1 and CDR2 sequences are GKSSPN and SITVG. CDR3 length: 13 amino acids. Trimming left V 0 bases short and J 2 bases short, with 6 bases between. The CDR3 is CAWSLSGQDTQYF. The DNA read from the CDR3 is TGTGCCTGGAGTCTCTCTGGCCAAGACACCCAGTAC.

Notes on this clone: Mouse names are used for the genes. The read ends 1 residue early relative to the CDR3; the germline J gene fills the gap. The chain joins TRBV1 to TRBJ1-6; no clear D gene. TRBJ1-6 is an open reading frame, and its role is uncertain. V gave up 0 bases and J gave up 5 bases, with 5 bases separating them. This CDR3 has 14 amino acids. The V gene's germline CDR1 is NSQYPW and CDR2 LRSPGD (reference sequence). Incomplete CDR3 DNA: TGCACCTGCAGTGCAGACAGGAATAATTCGCCCCTCTAC. Its translation: CTCSADRNNSPLY. The full CDR3 sequence reads CTCSADRNNSPLYF.

About this clone: Gene names and germline match the mouse. The read ends 1 residue shy of where the CDR3 ends; the end is completed using the germline J gene. The chain uses TRBV12-1 and TRBJ1-4; no clear D. CDR3 length: 14 residues. Trimming took off 1 base at V and 0 bases at J, with 5 bases between the two ends. Germline V gives CDR1 SGHSN, CDR2 HYEKVE. The CDR3 loop is CASSLFLSNERLFF. CDR3 DNA, as far as it was read: TGTGCCAGCTCTCTTTTTCTTTCCAACGAAAGATTATTT. The full variable domain, completed using reference TRBV12-1 and TRBJ1-4, is DSGVVQSPRHIIKEKGGRSVLTCIPISGHSNVVWYQQTLGKELKFLIQHYEKVERDKGFLPSRFSVQQFDDYHSEMNMSALELEDSAMYFCASSLFLSNERLFFGHGTKLSVL.

In the case of this clone: The germline and genes are mouse ones. Read data end 1 residue before the CDR3 end; the end is taken from the germline J gene. The V gene is TRBV26, the J gene TRBJ2-5, with D hard to call. V was pared by 2 bases and J by 0 bases, with 0 bases between. Germline CDR1 KGHPV, CDR2 FQNQEV (reference sequence). The CDR3 spans 12 residues. CDR3 region: CASSLNQDTQYF. CDR3 DNA, as far as it was read: TGTGCCAGCAGTCTGAACCAAGACACCCAGTAC. Together with reference TRBV26 and TRBJ2-5, the CDR3 gives the full variable domain: NSKVIQTPRYLVKGQGQKAKMRCIPEKGHPVVFWYQQNKNNEFKFLINFQNQEVLQQIDMTEKRFSAECPSNSPCSLEIQSSEAGDSALYLCASSLNQDTQYFGPGTRLLVL.

The sample holds a few counts of this clone. All gene names here are mouse names. The read falls 1 residue short of the CDR3 end, and the missing part is taken from the germline J gene. The chain employs TRBV20 and TRBJ1-1, with D possibly being TRBD1 (5 bases). Germline V gene data show CDR1 as GFQATS and CDR2 as STVNSAI. Trimming cost V 6 bases and J 4 bases, with 15 bases left between them. This CDR3 has 13 amino acids. The covered CDR3 bases are TGTGGTGCGCCTCAGGGAAGGGGCACAGAAGTCTTC. Its translation is CGAPQGRGTEVF. The whole CDR3 protein reads CGAPQGRGTEVFF.

Concerning this clone: Germline and genes here are mouse. Read sequence stops 1 residue before the CDR3 end, and the germline J gene provides the missing end. The V call is TRBV12-1, the J call TRBJ2-3; D gene ambiguous. Per germline, CDR1 SGHSN and CDR2 HYEKVE. This CDR3 comprises 14 residues. Trimming took 0 bases from V and 0 from J, leaving 6 bases between them. CDR3 DNA, as far as it was read: TGTGCCAGCTCTCTCGGGGTTAGTGCAGAAACGCTGTAT. It encodes CASSLGVSAETLY. The whole CDR3 region reads CASSLGVSAETLYF.

This clone turned up a few times. The germline and genes are mouse ones. The sequenced fragment ends 1 residue before the CDR3 boundary, so the rest is inferred from the germline J gene. The chain combines TRBV13-2 with TRBJ2-3, with TRBD2 identical over 8 bases. This CDR3 has 15 amino acids. V lost 1 base and J lost 0; bases outside the gene matches: 1. Germline V CDR1 and CDR2: NNHNN, SYGAGS (reference sequence). The sequenced CDR3 bases are TGTGCCAGCGGTGATAGGGGGGGCAGTGCAGAAACGCTGTAT. Translated: CASGDRGGSAETLY. In full, the CDR3 is CASGDRGGSAETLYF.

A note on this clone: These gene names are mouse names. The CDR3 end is not reached by the read, which stops 1 residue before it; the germline J gene fills it in. The V and J genes are TRBV19 and TRBJ1-1; tentatively, D is TRBD1 (5 bases). With 1 base removed from V and 4 bases from J, the gap between germline ends came to 5 bases. Germline lookup yields CDR1 FNHDT and CDR2 SITEND (reference sequence). This CDR3 comprises 12 residues. CDR3 DNA (partial): TGTGCCAGCAGTATAAGGGGCACAGAAGTCTTC. The encoded protein is CASSIRGTEVF. The whole CDR3 protein reads CASSIRGTEVFF.

A word on this clone: Gene names follow the mouse nomenclature. The read falls 1 residue short of the CDR3 end, and the missing part is taken from the germline J gene. J is TRBJ2-7 and V is TRBV13-2; D is ambiguous. This CDR3 has 14 amino acids. V shed 1 base and J shed 3 bases, with 11 bases lying between them. The germline V gene has CDR1 NNHNN and CDR2 SYGAGS (reference sequence). CDR3 region: CASGDPLEYYEQYF. Partial CDR3 DNA: TGTGCCAGCGGTGATCCCCTGGAGTACTATGAACAGTAC.

This clone was seen more than once but under ten times. Gene names follow the mouse nomenclature. The read halts 1 residue ahead of the CDR3 end, with the missing end drawn from the germline J gene. The rearrangement joins TRBV16 to TRBJ2-7; 7 bases are a match to TRBD1. Germline lookup yields CDR1 SGHSA and CDR2 FRNQAP. Trimming cost V 2 bases and J 6 bases; bases outside gene matches: 4. The CDR3 is 13 amino acids. The sequenced part of the CDR3 DNA is TGTGCAAGCAGCTTAAAACCAGGGGGTGAACAGTAC. As protein: CASSLKPGGEQY. The full CDR3 is CASSLKPGGEQYF.

Regarding this clone: Germline and genes here are mouse. The DNA read from the CDR3 is TGTGCCAGCGGTGATGCAAAGGGACTGGGGGAAGACACCCAGTAC. Its protein product is CASGDAKGLGEDTQY. The full-length CDR3 reads as CASGDAKGLGEDTQYF. The V and J genes are TRBV13-2 and TRBJ2-5, with 11 bases aligning to TRBD2. From the germline J gene comes the end of the CDR3, since the read stops 1 residue before it. With 0 bases clipped from V and 4 bases from J, the junction kept 4 bases outside the gene matches. The CDR3 totals 16 residues. In germline, CDR1 is NNHNN, CDR2 SYGAGS (reference sequence).

In this sample, this clone turned up a few times. Genes and germline are mouse. The read stops 1 residue short of the end of the CDR3; the missing end is completed from the germline J gene. The chain combines TRBV16 with TRBJ2-7; D is unclear. The CDR3 totals 12 residues. Germline V gene data show CDR1 as SGHSA and CDR2 as FRNQAP. Between the trimmed V and J ends, which lost 0 bases and 5 bases, there was a span of 5 bases. CDR3 DNA (partial): TGTGCAAGCAGCTTAGATCAAAATGAACAGTAC. Amino acid sequence: CASSLDQNEQY. The entire CDR3 reads CASSLDQNEQYF. The full variable domain, with the rest looked up from reference TRBV16 and TRBJ2-7, is NAGVIQTPRHKVTGKGQEATLWCEPISGHSAVFWYRQTIVQGLEFLTYFRNQAPIDDSGMPKERFSAQMPNQSHSTLKIQSTQPQDSAVYLCASSLDQNEQYFGPGTRLTVL.

This clone is large. Mouse gene names apply. Coverage ceases 1 residue before the CDR3 finishes, and the germline J gene fills in the end. Other DNA sequences of this sample code for an identical CDR3. This chain uses TRBV3 with TRBJ2-1; 9 positions match TRBD2. Germline assignment: CDR1 SNHLY and CDR2 FYNGKV (reference sequence). The CDR3 consists of 16 residues. Trimming at V came to 2 bases and at J to 0 bases, leaving 2 bases not matched to a gene. CDR3 bases read: TGTGCCAGCAGCTTAAGCTGGGGGGGTAACTATGCTGAGCAGTTC. Encoded protein: CASSLSWGGNYAEQF. The complete CDR3 reads CASSLSWGGNYAEQFF.

Remarks on this clone: Gene names refer to mouse genes. Read sequence stops 1 residue before the CDR3 end, and the germline J gene provides the missing end. This sequence joins TRBV2 and TRBJ2-1, with 11 bases aligning to TRBD2. The CDR3 runs to 15 residues. Germline CDR1 is LGHNA and CDR2 is YSYQKL. V was pared by 1 base and J by 4 bases, with 0 bases of the junction left unmatched. The CDR3 bases that were read are TGTGCCAGCAGCCAAGGGGACTGGGGGTATGCTGAGCAGTTC. Protein sequence: CASSQGDWGYAEQF. The entire CDR3 protein is CASSQGDWGYAEQFF.

On this clone itself: All gene names here are mouse names. Read sequence stops 1 residue before the CDR3 end, and the germline J gene provides the missing end. The chain links TRBV4 to TRBJ1-4; no definite D call. CDR1 is LGHDT and CDR2 is YNNKQL in the germline V gene (reference sequence). This CDR3 is built from 14 residues. The V and J ends lost 7 bases and 3 bases respectively, with 12 bases between them. The CDR3 loop reads CASKRWGANERLFF. The sequenced part of the CDR3 DNA is TGTGCCAGCAAGAGGTGGGGAGCCAACGAAAGATTATTT.

A few counts support this clone. Gene names follow the mouse nomenclature. The read terminates 1 residue before the CDR3 end, so the remaining end is supplied by the germline J gene. This chain links TRBV26 with TRBJ1-2; TRBD1 matches 8 bases. The junction had 3 bases not matched to a gene; V was cut back by 2 bases and J by 4 bases. The V gene's germline CDR1 is KGHPV and CDR2 FQNQEV (reference sequence). The CDR3 is 14 amino acids. The CDR3 DNA, read in part, is TGTGCCAGCAGTCTGAGGACAGGGAGCTCCGACTACACC. The encoded protein is CASSLRTGSSDYT. The whole CDR3 sequence is CASSLRTGSSDYTF.